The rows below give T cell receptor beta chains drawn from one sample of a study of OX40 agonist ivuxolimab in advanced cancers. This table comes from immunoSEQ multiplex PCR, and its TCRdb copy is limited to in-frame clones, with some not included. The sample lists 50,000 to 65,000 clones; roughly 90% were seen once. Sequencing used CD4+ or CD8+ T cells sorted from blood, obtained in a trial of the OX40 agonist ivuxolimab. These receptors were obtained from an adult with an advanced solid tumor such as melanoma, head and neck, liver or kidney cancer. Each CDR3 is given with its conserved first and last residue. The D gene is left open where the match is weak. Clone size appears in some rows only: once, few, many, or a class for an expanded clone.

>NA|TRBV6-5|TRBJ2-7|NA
TGTGCCAGCAGTTACAGGCAGGGTCCCTCCTACGAGCAGTACTTC
CASSYRQGPSYEQYF
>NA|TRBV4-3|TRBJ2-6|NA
TGCGCCAGCAGCCAAGACGAGGGTAGGGCTGGGGCCAACGTCCTGACTTTC
CASSQDEGRAGANVLTF
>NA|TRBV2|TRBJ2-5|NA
TGTGCCGCCCAAGGACTGCCGGGCGAGACCCAGTACTTC
CAAQGLPGETQYF
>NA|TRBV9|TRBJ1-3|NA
TGTGCCAGCGGGGCAGGGGTAGGAAACACCATATATTTT
CASGAGVGNTIYF
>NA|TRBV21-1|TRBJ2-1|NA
TGTGCCAGCAGCAATCCCCCTAGCGGGAGAGGGAATGAGCAGTTCTTC
CASSNPPSGRGNEQFF
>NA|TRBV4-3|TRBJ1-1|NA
TGCGCCAGCAACCACAAGGGAGACACTGAAGCTTTCTTT
CASNHKGDTEAFF
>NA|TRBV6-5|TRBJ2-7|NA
TGTGCCCTTCTGGCCCAGTACTTC
CALLAQYF
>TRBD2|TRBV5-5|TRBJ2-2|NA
TGTGCCAGCAGCCCCGGACCGAAGACTAGCTTCGGGGAGCTGTTTTTT
CASSPGPKTSFGELFF
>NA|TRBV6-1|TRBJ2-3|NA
TGTGCCAGCAGTGTGACTAGACCTCCCCTCACAGATACGCAGTATTTT
CASSVTRPPLTDTQYF
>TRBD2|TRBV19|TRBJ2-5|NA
TGTGCCAGTAGTCGCGAGCGGGAGTATAGATGGGAGACCCAGTACTTC
CASSREREYRWETQYF
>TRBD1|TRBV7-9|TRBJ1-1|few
TGTGCCAGCAGCTCGACAGGGCGGGCTTTCTTT
CASSSTGRAFF
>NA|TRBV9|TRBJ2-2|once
TGTGCCAGCAGCGTAGCTTCCCGACAGACGAACACCGGGGAGCTGTTTTTT
CASSVASRQTNTGELFF
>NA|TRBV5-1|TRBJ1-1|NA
TGCGCCAGCAGCTCCCAAACAGGGCTGGACACTGAAGCTTTCTTT
CASSSQTGLDTEAFF
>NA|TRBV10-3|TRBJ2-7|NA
TGTGCCATCAGGGAACTAGATTCCGACGAGCAGTACTTC
CAIRELDSDEQYF
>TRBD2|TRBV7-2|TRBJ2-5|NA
TGTGCCAGCAGCGGTAGCGGGGGGGCCGCAGAGACCCAGTACTTC
CASSGSGGAAETQYF
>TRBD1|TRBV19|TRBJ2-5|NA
TGTGCCAGTAGTATATCGGGACAGGGGAAGACCCAGTACTTC
CASSISGQGKTQYF
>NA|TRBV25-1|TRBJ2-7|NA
TGTGCCAGTGGACCCTTCGGGGAGCAGTACTTC
CASGPFGEQYF
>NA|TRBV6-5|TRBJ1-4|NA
TGTGCCAGCAGTTACTCGGGGGGGAGGGATGAAAAACTGTTTTTT
CASSYSGGRDEKLFF
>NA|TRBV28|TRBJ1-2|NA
TGTGCCAGCACCACGAGGGACTATGGCTACACCTTC
CASTTRDYGYTF
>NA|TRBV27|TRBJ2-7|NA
TGTGCCAGCAGTTCCACAGGGAACTACGAGCAGTACTTC
CASSSTGNYEQYF
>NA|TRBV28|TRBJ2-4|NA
TGTGCCAGCAGCTTTACCCACGGCAACATTCAGTACTTC
CASSFTHGNIQYF
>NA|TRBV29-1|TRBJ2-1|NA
TGCAGCGGAGGCCAAGGGATCGGCTACAATGAGCAGTTCTTC
CSGGQGIGYNEQFF
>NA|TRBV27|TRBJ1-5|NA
TGTGCCAGCAGCCCAAAAGGACACTTGCAGCCCCAGCATTTT
CASSPKGHLQPQHF
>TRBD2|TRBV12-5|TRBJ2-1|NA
TGTGCTAGTGGTACCGGACTAGCGGTCAACAATGAGCAGTTCTTC
CASGTGLAVNNEQFF
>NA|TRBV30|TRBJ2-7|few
TGTGCCGGAACAGGGTCCCTCTCCGAGCAGTACTTC
CAGTGSLSEQYF
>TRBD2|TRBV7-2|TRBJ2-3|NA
TGTGCCAGCAGCCTGGGACTAGCTAGAACAGATACGCAGTATTTT
CASSLGLARTDTQYF
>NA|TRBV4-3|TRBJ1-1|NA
TGCGCCAGCAGCCCCTGGGGGCTGCCGAACACTGAAGCTTTCTTT
CASSPWGLPNTEAFF
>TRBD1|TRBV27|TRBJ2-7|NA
TGTGCCAGCAGTCGCTACAGGGGCCCTGGGGGATACGAGCAGTACTTC
CASSRYRGPGGYEQYF
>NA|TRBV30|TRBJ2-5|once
TGTGCCTGGAGTCTTAGCGGAGGGGTGGAGACCCAGTACTTC
CAWSLSGGVETQYF
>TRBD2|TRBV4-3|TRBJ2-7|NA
TGCGCCAGCAGCCAAGATCCCCAGCGGGGGACCTACGAGCAGTACTTC
CASSQDPQRGTYEQYF
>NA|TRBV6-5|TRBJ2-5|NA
TGTGCCAGCAGCAACGGGGGCCCAGAGACCCAGTACTTC
CASSNGGPETQYF
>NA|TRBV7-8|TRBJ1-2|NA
TGTGCCAGCAGCTTAGCAGCGGGCTATGGCTACACCTTC
CASSLAAGYGYTF
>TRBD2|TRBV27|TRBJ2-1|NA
TGTGCCAGCAGTACAGCGGGAGGGCCCTACAATGAGCAGTTCTTC
CASSTAGGPYNEQFF
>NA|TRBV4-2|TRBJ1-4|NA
TGTGCCAGCAGCCAAGATCACTGGTCTAATGAAAAACTGTTTTTT
CASSQDHWSNEKLFF
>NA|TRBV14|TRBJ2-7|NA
TGTGCCAGCAGCCAAGAGAGGGTTACCGAGCAGTACTTC
CASSQERVTEQYF
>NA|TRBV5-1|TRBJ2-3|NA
TGCGCCAGCAGCTGGGACGGAAACACAGATACGCAGTATTTT
CASSWDGNTDTQYF
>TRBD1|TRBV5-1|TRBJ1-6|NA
TGCGCCAGCAGCTTGGAAGGGGGCGGGAATTCACCCCTCCACTTT
CASSLEGGGNSPLHF
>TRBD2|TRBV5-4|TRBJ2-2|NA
TGTGCCAGCAGCATAACAGCGGGGTTGAACACCGGGGAGCTGTTTTTT
CASSITAGLNTGELFF
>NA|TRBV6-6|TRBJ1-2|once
TGTGGTACGTCAGCTAACTATGGCTACACCTTC
CGTSANYGYTF
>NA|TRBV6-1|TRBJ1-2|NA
TGTGCCAGCAGTGAAGGCCGGGGAGGTCATGGCTACACCTTC
CASSEGRGGHGYTF